This passage covers 10 T cell receptor beta chains from one sample sequenced in a study of T cell responses to AZD1222 COVID-19 vaccine. The protocol was immunoSEQ multiplex PCR, while the TCRdb copy is restricted to in-frame clones and leaves out a portion. The sample includes around 150,000 clones, almost 95% of them seen just once. The specimen comprised peripheral blood, sampled 28 days after the second AZD1222 dose. Every receptor here comes from an adult who received the AZD1222 COVID-19 vaccine.

The chain employs TRBV29-1 and TRBJ2-2, with 10 bases identical to TRBD2. The V segment lost 7 bases and the J segment 1 base; nucleotides outside the gene matches: 6. Germline V gene lookup returns CDR1 SQVTM and CDR2 ANQGSEA. This CDR3 comprises 15 residues. The CDR3 bases are TGCAGCGCTACCGGGACTAGCGAGAACACCGGGGAGCTGTTTTTT. Encoded protein: CSATGTSENTGELFF.

The rearrangement uses TRBV2 and TRBJ2-1; D gene uncertain. Germline CDR1 reads SNHLY; CDR2 reads FYNNEI. V lost 7 bases to trimming and J lost 0 bases, with 4 bases between them. The CDR3 has 12 residues. CDR3 coding DNA: TGTGCCAGCATGCACTCCTACAATGAGCAGTTCTTC. Amino acids: CASMHSYNEQFF.

The chain links TRBV7-2 to TRBJ1-4; 9 bases are shared with TRBD1. The CDR3 runs 16 residues. From germline, CDR1 is SGHTA and CDR2 FQGNSA. Trimming cost V 2 bases and J 5 bases; bases outside gene matches: 6. The CDR3 DNA sequence: TGTGCCAGCAGCTTACGAAAGGGACAGGGAAATGAAAAACTGTTTTTT. This encodes CASSLRKGQGNEKLFF.

Remarks on this clone: The same CDR3 also results from other DNA sequences found in this sample. This sequence joins TRBV20-1 and TRBJ1-1; no clear D gene. CDR3 length: 11 amino acids. Deletions cut 3 bases from V and 5 bases from J, with 7 bases between. Germline CDR1 is DFQATT and CDR2 is SNEGSKA (reference sequence). As DNA, the CDR3 is TGCAGTGCTAGGGCGGGTACTGAAGCTTTCTTT. It is translated as CSARAGTEAFF.

V usage is TRBV18 and J usage is TRBJ1-5; TRBD1 agrees at 7 bases. The CDR3 contains 15 residues. With 2 bases clipped from V and 0 bases from J, the junction kept 1 base outside the gene matches. Germline lookup yields CDR1 KGHSH and CDR2 LQKENI. The CDR3 DNA reads TGTGCCAGCTCACCAGACAGGGATAGCAATCAGCCCCAGCATTTT. Residues: CASSPDRDSNQPQHF.

The CDR3 loop is CASSLDRGSEQYF. DNA for the CDR3: TGTGCCAGCAGCTTGGACAGGGGTTCTGAGCAGTACTTC. This sequence joins TRBV7-6 and TRBJ2-7; 9 nucleotides line up with TRBD1. CDR1 SGHVS and CDR2 FNYEAQ come from the germline V gene. CDR3 length equals 13 residues. With 3 bases clipped from V and 7 bases from J, the junction kept 4 bases outside the gene matches.

The chain couples TRBV28 to TRBJ2-1, with 9 bases matching TRBD2. Trimming took 4 bases from V and 4 from J; bases not matched to a gene: 11. The germline gives CDR1 MDHEN, CDR2 SYDVKM. CDR3 length: 17 residues. The CDR3 is CASSSPSLAGPYNEQFF. The CDR3 coding sequence is TGTGCCAGCAGTTCCCCCTCCCTAGCGGGACCTTACAATGAGCAGTTCTTC.

This chain uses TRBV7-2 with TRBJ2-3, with 9 bases aligning to TRBD1. The CDR3 is 19 amino acids. Germline V gives CDR1 SGHTA, CDR2 FQGNSA. The V gene end was trimmed by 5 bases and the J gene end by 0 bases; junction bases not matched to a gene: 15. As DNA, the CDR3 is TGTGCCAGCAGCCCTAGGACTCCCGGGACAGGGAGTAGCACAGATACGCAGTATTTT. This translates into CASSPRTPGTGSSTDTQYF.

The rearrangement joins TRBV7-2 to TRBJ1-1; tentative D call: TRBD1 (6 bases). CDR1 and CDR2 (germline): SGHTA, FQGNSA. The CDR3 loop spans 14 amino acids. Trimming removed 2 bases from V and 5 bases from J, with 12 bases in between. The CDR3 DNA reads as TGTGCCAGCAGCTTATGGCGGGGGGCGACTGAAGCTTTCTTT. Its translation: CASSLWRGATEAFF. Looking up the rest from reference TRBV7-2 and TRBJ1-1 gives the full variable domain: GAGVSQSPSNKVTEKGKDVELRCDPISGHTALYWYRQSLGQGLEFLIYFQGNSAPDKSGLPSDRFSAERTGGSVSTLTIQRTQQEDSAVYLCASSLWRGATEAFFGQGTRLTVV.

The rearrangement links TRBV29-1 to TRBJ2-7; maybe TRBD1 (7 bases). The V end was cut by 3 bases, the J end by 4 bases, with 13 bases between. CDR3 length: 13 residues. CDR1 is SQVTM and CDR2 is ANQGSEA in the germline V gene. In nucleotides, the CDR3 is TGCAGCGTTGAGGGGGCAGGGGGGTACGAGCAGTACTTC. It is translated as CSVEGAGGYEQYF.